A selection of T cell receptor beta chains follows, all from one sample in a study of T cells after yellow fever vaccination. One entry per CDR3 protein results from TCRdb running MiXCR on the 5' RACE reads. The sample holds around 600,000 distinct CDR3 sequences, around an eighth seen once. The sample here was PBMCs, taken on the day of the yellow fever booster vaccination. Receptors were obtained from a man aged 25 to 40 who received the YFV17D yellow fever vaccine. Each CDR3 is given with its conserved first and last residue. The order of the fields is J gene, clone size, CDR3 length, D gene, V gene, CDR3 protein, CDR3 DNA. A D gene is named only where the DNA matches it firmly. Some rows have no size entry. The others give once, few or many, or a class for an expanded clone.

TRBJ1-6,few,16,NA,TRBV3-1,CASSSRPDKYNSPLHF,TGTGCCAGCAGCTCCCGACCGGACAAGTATAATTCACCCCTCCACTTT
TRBJ2-3,NA,18,TRBD2,TRBV7-8,CASRKRGSGILSTDTQYF,TGTGCCAGCAGAAAGCGAGGTAGCGGGATCCTAAGCACAGATACGCAGTATTTT
TRBJ2-2,NA,16,TRBD1,TRBV6-1,CASGVQGALVAGELFF,TGTGCCAGCGGGGTACAGGGGGCTTTAGTTGCCGGGGAGCTGTTTTTT
TRBJ2-5,few,15,TRBD2,TRBV6-1,CASTLKGLAEETQYF,TGTGCCAGCACCCTAAAGGGTCTAGCGGAAGAGACCCAGTACTTC
TRBJ2-3,NA,16,TRBD2,TRBV29-1,CSVEERSGTHPDTQYF,TGCAGCGTTGAAGAACGCAGCGGGACTCACCCGGATACGCAGTATTTT
TRBJ2-7,NA,12,NA,TRBV7-9,CASSLGYAEQYF,TGTGCCAGCAGCTTGGGATACGCCGAGCAGTACTTC
TRBJ2-4,few,21,TRBD2,TRBV18,CASSPTKSGTSGSSAKNIQYF,TGTGCCAGCTCACCCACAAAATCCGGGACTAGCGGGAGTTCGGCCAAAAACATTCAGTACTTC
TRBJ2-3,NA,15,TRBD2,TRBV6-5,CASSSSGASTDTQYF,TGTGCCAGCAGTTCTAGCGGAGCGAGCACAGATACGCAGTATTTT
TRBJ2-7,many,12,TRBD1,TRBV29-1,CSVGTGSYEQYF,TGCAGCGTGGGGACAGGGTCCTACGAGCAGTACTTC
TRBJ2-1,few,16,NA,TRBV27,CASSFPVNGKGTKEFF,TGTGCCAGCAGCTTCCCCGTTAACGGGAAGGGAACTAAAGAGTTCTTC
TRBJ1-1,NA,15,NA,TRBV2,CASAWDTFMNTEAFF,TGTGCCAGCGCCTGGGACACCTTCATGAACACTGAAGCTTTCTTT
TRBJ2-5,NA,11,NA,TRBV29-1,CSPWIEETQYF,TGCAGCCCATGGATCGAAGAGACCCAGTACTTC
TRBJ2-1,few,15,TRBD2,TRBV5-1,CASSGTGTSGDEQFF,TGCGCCAGCAGCGGTACCGGGACTAGTGGGGATGAGCAGTTCTTC
TRBJ2-1,NA,12,NA,TRBV14,CASSLTYGEQFF,TGTGCCAGCAGCCTAACTTACGGTGAGCAGTTCTTC
TRBJ2-2,few,15,TRBD2,TRBV25-1,CASTRGLAGVGELFF,TGTGCCAGCACCAGGGGACTAGCGGGAGTCGGGGAGCTGTTTTTT
TRBJ2-4,NA,16,TRBD2,TRBV20-1,CCAIPSGTLAKNIQYF,TGCTGCGCTATACCTAGCGGGACTTTAGCCAAAAACATTCAGTACTTC
TRBJ1-5,NA,13,NA,TRBV12-3/TRBV12-4,CASRGTVNQPQHF,TGTGCCAGCAGGGGGACCGTGAATCAGCCCCAGCATTTT
TRBJ2-2,few,14,NA,TRBV7-2,CASSFSRNTGELFF,TGTGCCAGCAGCTTTAGCAGGAACACCGGGGAGCTGTTTTTT
TRBJ2-7,NA,12,NA,TRBV29-1,CSVQAPSYEQYF,TGCAGCGTTCAAGCCCCCAGCTACGAGCAGTACTTC
TRBJ2-7,many,15,TRBD2,TRBV12-3/TRBV12-4,CASRPGTSVAYEQYF,TGTGCCAGCAGACCGGGGACTAGCGTAGCCTACGAGCAGTACTTC
TRBJ2-3,NA,14,NA,TRBV10-3,CATLKPERTDTQYF,TGTGCCACCCTAAAACCCGAACGCACAGATACGCAGTATTTT
TRBJ2-3,few,15,NA,TRBV27,CASSDLGLSTDTQYF,TGTGCCAGCAGTGACCTGGGTCTCAGCACAGATACGCAGTATTTT
TRBJ2-7,NA,15,TRBD1,TRBV5-1,CASNNRQGPAYEQYF,TGCGCCAGCAATAATAGACAGGGTCCCGCCTACGAGCAGTACTTC
TRBJ1-1,few,13,NA,TRBV5-1,CASSQAENTEAFF,TGCGCCAGCAGTCAGGCAGAGAACACTGAAGCTTTCTTT
TRBJ2-5,NA,17,TRBD2,TRBV7-2,CASSPGGSLATQETQYF,TGTGCCAGCAGCCCGGGCGGCTCACTAGCGACACAAGAGACCCAGTACTTC
TRBJ2-7,NA,21,NA,TRBV6-2/TRBV6-3,CASSPSLGRSRGPLWKAEQYF,TGTGCCAGCAGTCCCTCCCTGGGTCGATCCAGGGGCCCTTTGTGGAAGGCCGAGCAGTACTTC
TRBJ1-2,NA,12,NA,TRBV5-6,CASSWTAEGYTF,TGTGCTAGCAGCTGGACAGCGGAGGGCTACACCTTC
TRBJ2-1,few,16,NA,TRBV3-1,CASSQDRLGKVGEQFF,TGTGCCAGCAGCCAAGATCGACTAGGGAAGGTGGGTGAGCAGTTCTTC
TRBJ2-1,few,13,NA,TRBV5-1,CASSLADSKEQFF,TGCGCCAGCAGCTTGGCGGACTCAAAGGAGCAGTTCTTC
TRBJ2-3,NA,14,TRBD2,TRBV20-1,CSAAPGLDLDTQYF,TGCAGTGCAGCACCGGGACTAGACTTAGATACGCAGTATTTT
TRBJ2-1,many,14,NA,TRBV20-1,CSAARTGRYNEQFF,TGCAGTGCCGCGCGCACAGGCCGCTACAATGAGCAGTTCTTC
TRBJ2-3,few,18,TRBD2,TRBV20-1,CSARGATIGRALTDTQYF,TGCAGTGCGAGAGGCGCGACTATCGGGAGGGCCCTCACAGATACGCAGTATTTT
TRBJ2-3,NA,18,TRBD2,TRBV11-2,CASSWVPTSRLVADTQYF,TGTGCCAGCAGCTGGGTGCCGACTAGCCGTCTGGTAGCAGATACGCAGTATTTT
TRBJ2-1,NA,18,NA,TRBV12-3/TRBV12-4,CTISSGVVAWGYTDEQFF,TGTACCATCAGTTCAGGGGTCGTGGCATGGGGGTACACGGATGAGCAGTTCTTC
TRBJ2-1,NA,16,TRBD2,TRBV20-1,CSASKSGTSVYNEQFF,TGCAGTGCTAGTAAATCCGGGACTAGCGTCTACAATGAGCAGTTCTTC
TRBJ2-7,few,17,NA,TRBV21-1,CASIIRVGGTSSYEQYF,TGTGCCAGCATCATACGAGTAGGGGGCACATCTTCCTACGAGCAGTACTTC
TRBJ2-3,few,14,NA,TRBV6-1,CASSPDFSTDTQYF,TGTGCCAGCAGTCCTGATTTCAGCACAGATACGCAGTATTTT
TRBJ1-5,NA,12,NA,TRBV20-1,CSARFGGQPQHF,TGCAGTGCTCGTTTTGGGGGCCAGCCCCAGCATTTT
TRBJ1-4,NA,13,NA,TRBV14,CASSQDFLGRLFF,TGTGCCAGCAGCCAAGATTTTTTGGGACGACTGTTTTTT
TRBJ1-5,NA,13,NA,TRBV20-1,CSANPGGAQPQHF,TGCAGTGCTAACCCGGGGGGGGCTCAGCCCCAGCATTTT